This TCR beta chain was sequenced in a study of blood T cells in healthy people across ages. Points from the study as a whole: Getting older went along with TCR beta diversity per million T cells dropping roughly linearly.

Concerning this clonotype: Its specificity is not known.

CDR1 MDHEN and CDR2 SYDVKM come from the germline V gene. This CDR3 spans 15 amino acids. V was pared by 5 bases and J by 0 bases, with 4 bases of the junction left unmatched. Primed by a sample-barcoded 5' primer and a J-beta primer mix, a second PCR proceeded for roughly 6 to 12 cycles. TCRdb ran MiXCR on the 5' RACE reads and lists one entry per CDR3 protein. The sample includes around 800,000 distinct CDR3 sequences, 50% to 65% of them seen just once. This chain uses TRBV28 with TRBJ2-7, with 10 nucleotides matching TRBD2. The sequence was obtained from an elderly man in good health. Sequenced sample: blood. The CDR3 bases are TGTGCCAGCAGTCCGGGACTAGCGTTCTCCTACGAGCAGTACTTC. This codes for CASSPGLAFSYEQYF. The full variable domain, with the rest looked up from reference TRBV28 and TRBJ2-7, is DVKVTQSSRYLVKRTGEKVFLECVQDMDHENMFWYRQDPGLGLRLIYFSYDVKMKEKGDIPEGYSVSREKKERFSLILESASTNQTSMYLCASSPGLAFSYEQYFGPGTRLTVT.